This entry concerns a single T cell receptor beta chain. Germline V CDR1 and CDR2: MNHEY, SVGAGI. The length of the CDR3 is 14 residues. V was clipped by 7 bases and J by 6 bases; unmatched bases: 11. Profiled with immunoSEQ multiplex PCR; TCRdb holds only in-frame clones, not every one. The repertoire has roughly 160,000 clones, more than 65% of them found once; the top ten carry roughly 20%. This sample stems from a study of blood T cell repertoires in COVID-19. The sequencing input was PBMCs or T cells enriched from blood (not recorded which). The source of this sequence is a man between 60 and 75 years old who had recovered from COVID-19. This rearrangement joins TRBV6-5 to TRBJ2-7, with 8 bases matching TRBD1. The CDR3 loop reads CASISRTGIGEQYF. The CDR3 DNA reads TGTGCCAGCATTTCGAGGACAGGGATCGGCGAGCAGTACTTC.